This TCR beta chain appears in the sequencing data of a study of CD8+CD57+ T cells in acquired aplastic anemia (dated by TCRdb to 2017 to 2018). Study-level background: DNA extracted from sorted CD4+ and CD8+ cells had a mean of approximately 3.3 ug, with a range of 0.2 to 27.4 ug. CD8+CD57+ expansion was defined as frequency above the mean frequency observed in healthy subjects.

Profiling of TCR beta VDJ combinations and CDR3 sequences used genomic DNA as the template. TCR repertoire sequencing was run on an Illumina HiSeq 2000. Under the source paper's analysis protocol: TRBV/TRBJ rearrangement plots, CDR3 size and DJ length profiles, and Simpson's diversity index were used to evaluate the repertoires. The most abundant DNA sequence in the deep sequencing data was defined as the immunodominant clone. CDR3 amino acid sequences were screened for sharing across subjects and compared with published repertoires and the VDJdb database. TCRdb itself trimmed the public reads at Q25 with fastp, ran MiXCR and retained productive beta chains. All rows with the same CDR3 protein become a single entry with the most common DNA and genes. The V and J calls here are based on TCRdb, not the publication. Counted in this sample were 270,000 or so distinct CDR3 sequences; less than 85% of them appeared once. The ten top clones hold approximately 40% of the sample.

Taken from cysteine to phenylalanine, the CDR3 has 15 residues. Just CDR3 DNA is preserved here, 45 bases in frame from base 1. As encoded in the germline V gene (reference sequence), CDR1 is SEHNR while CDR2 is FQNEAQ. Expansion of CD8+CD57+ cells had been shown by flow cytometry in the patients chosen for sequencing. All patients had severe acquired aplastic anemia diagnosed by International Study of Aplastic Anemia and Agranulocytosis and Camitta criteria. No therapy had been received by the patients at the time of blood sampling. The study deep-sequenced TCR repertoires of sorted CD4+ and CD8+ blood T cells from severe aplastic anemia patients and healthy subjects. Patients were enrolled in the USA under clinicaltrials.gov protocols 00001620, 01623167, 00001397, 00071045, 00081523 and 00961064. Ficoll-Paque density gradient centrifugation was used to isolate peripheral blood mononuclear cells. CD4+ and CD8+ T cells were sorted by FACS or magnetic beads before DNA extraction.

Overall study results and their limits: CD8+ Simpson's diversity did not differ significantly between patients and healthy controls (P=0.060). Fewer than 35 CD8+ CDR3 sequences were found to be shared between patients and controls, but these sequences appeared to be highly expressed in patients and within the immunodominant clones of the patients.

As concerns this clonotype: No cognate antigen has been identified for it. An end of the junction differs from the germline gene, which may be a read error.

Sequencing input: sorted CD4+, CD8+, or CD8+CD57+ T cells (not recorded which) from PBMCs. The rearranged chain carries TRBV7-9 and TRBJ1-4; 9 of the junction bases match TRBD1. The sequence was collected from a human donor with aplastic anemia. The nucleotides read TGTGCCAGCAGCTTTAAGACAGGGGGGAGGGAAAAAGAGCTTTTT. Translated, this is CASSFKTGGREKELF.